Listed below are T cell receptor beta chains from one sample, sequenced in a study of T cell responses to AZD1222 COVID-19 vaccine. TCRdb's table, derived via immunoSEQ multiplex PCR, lists solely in-frame clones and lacks some. The sample holds tens of thousands of clones, 80% to 90% seen once. The sample here was peripheral blood, taken on day 0 of AZD1222 vaccination. These receptors originate from an adult in good health. The CDR3 runs from the conserved cysteine through the conserved F or W. Each record gives: V gene, J gene, D gene, CDR3 protein, CDR3 DNA. A D gene is named only where the DNA matches it firmly.

v_gene: TRBV2
j_gene: TRBJ1-1
d_gene: TRBD1
CDR3aa: CASSETRTGKNTEAFF
CDR3nt: TGTGCCAGCAGTGAAACCCGGACAGGTAAGAACACTGAAGCTTTCTTT

v_gene: TRBV28
j_gene: TRBJ2-1
d_gene: .
CDR3aa: CASGRLFSSYNEQFF
CDR3nt: TGTGCCAGCGGTCGACTCTTTAGCTCCTACAATGAGCAGTTCTTC

v_gene: TRBV6-1
j_gene: TRBJ1-6
d_gene: .
CDR3aa: CASSEVRSSNSPLHF
CDR3nt: TGTGCCAGCAGTGAAGTGAGATCTAGTAATTCACCCCTCCACTTT

v_gene: TRBV6-5
j_gene: TRBJ1-4
d_gene: TRBD1
CDR3aa: CASSRTGTNEKLFF
CDR3nt: TGTGCCAGCAGTCGGACAGGAACGAATGAAAAACTGTTTTTT

v_gene: TRBV5-1
j_gene: TRBJ2-5
d_gene: .
CDR3aa: CASSLGGGGETQYF
CDR3nt: TGCGCCAGCAGCTTGGGGGGGGGCGGGGAGACCCAGTACTTC

v_gene: TRBV7-2
j_gene: TRBJ2-3
d_gene: .
CDR3aa: CASSWIDTQYF
CDR3nt: TGTGCCAGCAGCTGGATAGATACGCAGTATTTT

v_gene: TRBV6-4
j_gene: TRBJ1-5
d_gene: .
CDR3aa: CASSLSLNQPQHF
CDR3nt: TGTGCCAGCAGTTTAAGCCTCAATCAGCCCCAGCATTTT

v_gene: TRBV6-5
j_gene: TRBJ1-2
d_gene: .
CDR3aa: CASSPNGHVGGYTF
CDR3nt: TGTGCCAGCAGTCCGAATGGACATGTCGGTGGCTACACCTTC

v_gene: TRBV12-3/TRBV12-4
j_gene: TRBJ2-7
d_gene: .
CDR3aa: CASSRRADGEQYF
CDR3nt: TGTGCCAGCAGTCGACGGGCCGACGGCGAGCAGTACTTC

v_gene: TRBV7-2
j_gene: TRBJ2-3
d_gene: TRBD1
CDR3aa: CASSSRQGTTDTQYF
CDR3nt: TGTGCCAGCAGCTCAAGACAGGGGACCACAGATACGCAGTATTTT

v_gene: TRBV28
j_gene: TRBJ2-7
d_gene: .
CDR3aa: CASSDPSGLYEQYF
CDR3nt: TGTGCCAGCAGCGACCCGAGCGGGCTCTACGAGCAGTACTTC

v_gene: TRBV12-3/TRBV12-4
j_gene: TRBJ2-4
d_gene: .
CDR3aa: CASSPRPKNIQYF
CDR3nt: TGTGCCAGCAGTCCTCGGCCCAAAAACATTCAGTACTTC

v_gene: TRBV4-2
j_gene: TRBJ1-4
d_gene: .
CDR3aa: CASSQVARENEKLFF
CDR3nt: TGTGCCAGCAGCCAAGTGGCACGGGAGAATGAAAAACTGTTTTTT